This T cell receptor (beta chain) was sequenced for a study of T-cell memory formation after mild COVID-19. Study at large: TCR clusters were largely donor specific.

V was pared by 3 bases and J by 3 bases, with 12 bases between. Germline CDR1 is SGHDT and CDR2 is YYEEEE. CDR3 length: 14 residues. This clonotype was seen more than once but under ten times. Its antigen remains unidentified. Study results and caveats: Clones contracting across day 15 to 85 had a balanced CD4/CD8 profile; later expanding clones leaned CD4+. Clonal second-wave expansions that peaked on day 37 had unconfirmed SARS-CoV-2 specificity.

MiXCR, applied by TCRdb to the 5' RACE reads, yields one record per CDR3 protein. The repertoire holds hundreds of thousands of distinct CDR3 sequences, with about 20% as singletons. This chain uses TRBV5-6 with TRBJ2-5, with D maybe TRBD2 (6 bases). The sample consisted of PBMCs or a T cell subset sorted from them (not recorded which). This clonotype was sampled from a man aged 18 to 29 who had mild COVID-19 (a few samples of this study predate the infection). Cell type and time point are not known. CDR3 nucleotide sequence: TGTGCCAGCAGCTGGTGGGGGGATAAAGAGACCCAGTACTTC. This encodes CASSWWGDKETQYF.